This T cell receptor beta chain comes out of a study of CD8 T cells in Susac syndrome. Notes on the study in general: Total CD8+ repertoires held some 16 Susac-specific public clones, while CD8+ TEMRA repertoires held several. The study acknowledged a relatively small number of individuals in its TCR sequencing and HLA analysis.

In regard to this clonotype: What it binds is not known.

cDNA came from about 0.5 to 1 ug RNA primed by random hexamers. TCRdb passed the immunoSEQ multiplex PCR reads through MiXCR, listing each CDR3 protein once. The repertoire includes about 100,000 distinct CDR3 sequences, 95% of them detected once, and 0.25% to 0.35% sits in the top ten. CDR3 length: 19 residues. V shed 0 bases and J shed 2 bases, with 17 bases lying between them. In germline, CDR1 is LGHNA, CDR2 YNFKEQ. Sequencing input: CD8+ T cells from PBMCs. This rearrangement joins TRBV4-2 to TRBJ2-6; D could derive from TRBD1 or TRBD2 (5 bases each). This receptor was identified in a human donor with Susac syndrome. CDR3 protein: CASSQEGREYSTGANVLTF. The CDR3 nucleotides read TGTGCCAGCAGCCAAGAAGGCAGGGAGTATAGCACTGGGGCCAACGTCCTGACTTTC.